The rows below give T cell receptor beta chains drawn from one sample of a study of T cell responses to AZD1222 COVID-19 vaccine. Libraries were prepared by immunoSEQ multiplex PCR; TCRdb keeps only in-frame clonotypes and omits some of them. The profile covers about 120,000 clones, with around 90% appearing a single time and about 2.5% taken by the ten largest. Sequenced here: peripheral blood, sampled 28 days after the second AZD1222 dose. These receptors came from an adult who received the AZD1222 COVID-19 vaccine. The CDR3 runs from the conserved cysteine through the conserved F or W. Each record gives: D gene, clone size, J gene, V gene, CDR3 DNA, CDR3 protein. A D gene is named only where the DNA matches it firmly. Not all rows give a size; the values are once, few, many and, for expanded clones, a class.

D: TRBD1
size: -
J: TRBJ2-6
V: TRBV3-1/TRBV3-2
DNA: TGTGCCAGCAGCCCGACAGGGTACGGCTCTGGGGCCAACGTCCTGACTTTC
CDR3: CASSPTGYGSGANVLTF

D: -
size: -
J: TRBJ1-3
V: TRBV6-5
DNA: TGTGCCAGCCGCCGGGACCGCTCTGGAAACACCATATATTTT
CDR3: CASRRDRSGNTIYF

D: -
size: -
J: TRBJ1-6
V: TRBV7-3
DNA: TGTGCCAGCAGCTTAAGGGGGCCCCGGGAGAATTCACCCCTCCACTTT
CDR3: CASSLRGPRENSPLHF

D: TRBD1
size: -
J: TRBJ2-7
V: TRBV28
DNA: TGTGCCAGCAGTTCGCCGCAGGGACAGGCGCACGAGCAGTACTTC
CDR3: CASSSPQGQAHEQYF

D: TRBD1
size: -
J: TRBJ1-2
V: TRBV18
DNA: TGTGCCAGCTCAACCGGACAGGGGTACAGCTACACCTTC
CDR3: CASSTGQGYSYTF

D: -
size: -
J: TRBJ1-2
V: TRBV18
DNA: TGTGCCAGCTCTCAGTCTTATGGCTACACCTTC
CDR3: CASSQSYGYTF

D: TRBD1
size: -
J: TRBJ1-3
V: TRBV18
DNA: TGTGCCAGCTCACAAACTCCGGGACAGGGGGTCGGAAACACCATATATTTT
CDR3: CASSQTPGQGVGNTIYF

D: -
size: few
J: TRBJ1-5
V: TRBV6-2/TRBV6-3
DNA: TGTGCCAGCAGTTACTCCCACGGCAGGAGCAATCAGCCCCAGCATTTT
CDR3: CASSYSHGRSNQPQHF

D: -
size: -
J: TRBJ1-2
V: TRBV5-6
DNA: TGTGCCAGCAGCCAGGACCCGGGCGGCTATGGCTACACCTTC
CDR3: CASSQDPGGYGYTF

D: -
size: once
J: TRBJ2-3
V: TRBV4-3
DNA: TGCGCCAGCAGCCAAGATCTCGGACCCACAGATACGCAGTATTTT
CDR3: CASSQDLGPTDTQYF

D: -
size: -
J: TRBJ2-2
V: TRBV7-2
DNA: TGTGCCAGCACCGTTACTTTCACCGGGGAGCTGTTTTTT
CDR3: CASTVTFTGELFF

D: -
size: once
J: TRBJ2-7
V: TRBV2
DNA: TGTGCCAGCTCCCGGGGCAGAGCCTACGAGCAGTACTTC
CDR3: CASSRGRAYEQYF

D: -
size: -
J: TRBJ1-3
V: TRBV19
DNA: TGTGCCAGCCAAATCGGGGGGACACCCGTTGACACCATATATTTT
CDR3: CASQIGGTPVDTIYF

D: TRBD1
size: -
J: TRBJ1-3
V: TRBV6-6
DNA: TGTGCCAGCAGGCGGGACAGTTCCTCTGGAAACACCATATATTTT
CDR3: CASRRDSSSGNTIYF

D: -
size: -
J: TRBJ1-3
V: TRBV4-2
DNA: TGTGCCAGCAGCCAAGATGAATTGAAAAACACCATATATTTT
CDR3: CASSQDELKNTIYF

D: -
size: -
J: TRBJ1-4
V: TRBV5-4
DNA: TGTGCCAGCAGCCCGGGGCGGATCCCTAACGGTAATGAAAAACTGTTTTTT
CDR3: CASSPGRIPNGNEKLFF

D: -
size: -
J: TRBJ1-1
V: TRBV29-1
DNA: TGCAGCGTTTATGGGGTTTCGGACACTGAAGCTTTCTTT
CDR3: CSVYGVSDTEAFF

D: TRBD1
size: -
J: TRBJ1-1
V: TRBV18
DNA: TGTGCCAGCTCACCACGTTCAGGGGGCGATGAAGCTTTCTTT
CDR3: CASSPRSGGDEAFF

D: TRBD2
size: -
J: TRBJ2-3
V: TRBV6-2/TRBV6-3
DNA: TGTGCCAGCAGTTCAGGACTAGCGGGGGGTACAGATACGCAGTATTTT
CDR3: CASSSGLAGGTDTQYF

D: -
size: -
J: TRBJ1-2
V: TRBV2
DNA: TGTGCCAGCAGTTCAGGGAATGGCTACACCTTC
CDR3: CASSSGNGYTF

D: -
size: -
J: TRBJ1-1
V: TRBV29-1
DNA: TGCAGCGTTGTAGGGCACGAGAACACTGAAGCTTTCTTT
CDR3: CSVVGHENTEAFF

D: -
size: -
J: TRBJ2-3
V: TRBV24-1
DNA: TGTGCCACTGGCAGCGGTAGCACAGATACGCAGTATTTT
CDR3: CATGSGSTDTQYF

D: -
size: -
J: TRBJ1-5
V: TRBV12-3/TRBV12-4
DNA: TGTGCCAGCAGTTTAGACAGGAGGCAGCCCCAGCATTTT
CDR3: CASSLDRRQPQHF

D: -
size: -
J: TRBJ1-5
V: TRBV6-5
DNA: TGTGCCAGCAGTTACTCGAGGCAGGGTCATCAGCCCCAGCATTTT
CDR3: CASSYSRQGHQPQHF

D: TRBD1
size: -
J: TRBJ1-4
V: TRBV9
DNA: TGTGCCAGCAGCGTAGCCCCAGGACAGGACTGGTCCGATAATGAAAAACTGTTTTTT
CDR3: CASSVAPGQDWSDNEKLFF

D: TRBD1
size: -
J: TRBJ2-5
V: TRBV2
DNA: TGTGCCAGCCATTTGGGACAGCTAATTGAGACCCAGTACTTC
CDR3: CASHLGQLIETQYF

D: -
size: -
J: TRBJ1-1
V: TRBV19
DNA: TGTGCCAGTAGTATCTCCACAGGGACCGCCCGAGCTTTCTTT
CDR3: CASSISTGTARAFF

D: -
size: -
J: TRBJ1-2
V: TRBV29-1
DNA: TGCAGCCCTCAACAGGTGCGCTACACCTTC
CDR3: CSPQQVRYTF

D: TRBD2
size: -
J: TRBJ2-5
V: TRBV30
DNA: TGTGCCTGGAGTCGCGGGGGGGAGACCCAGTACTTC
CDR3: CAWSRGGETQYF

D: -
size: -
J: TRBJ1-2
V: TRBV29-1
DNA: TGCAGCGTTGATATCTGGGGGGCGGGCGGCTACACCTTC
CDR3: CSVDIWGAGGYTF

D: -
size: -
J: TRBJ2-1
V: TRBV5-5
DNA: TGTGCCAGCAGCCAAGGATATGAGCAGTTCTTC
CDR3: CASSQGYEQFF

D: -
size: -
J: TRBJ1-4
V: TRBV7-7
DNA: TGTGCTAGCAGCGCCCACCGGTTGGCAGAACTGTTTTTT
CDR3: CASSAHRLAELFF

D: -
size: few
J: TRBJ2-3
V: TRBV3-1/TRBV3-2
DNA: TGTGCCAGCAGCCAAGAGCATCTGGGGGATACGCAGTATTTT
CDR3: CASSQEHLGDTQYF

D: TRBD1
size: -
J: TRBJ1-4
V: TRBV15
DNA: TGTGCCACCAGCAGAGATGGTGGAACAGGGGGTGAAAAACTGTTTTTT
CDR3: CATSRDGGTGGEKLFF

D: -
size: once
J: TRBJ1-1
V: TRBV4-1
DNA: TGCGCCAGCAGCCAAGCCGCGGGGGCGACTGAAGCTTTCTTT
CDR3: CASSQAAGATEAFF

D: TRBD1
size: -
J: TRBJ1-2
V: TRBV7-9
DNA: TGTGCCAGCAGCTTAGTTCCGGACAGGGAGGGCTACACCTTC
CDR3: CASSLVPDREGYTF

D: -
size: -
J: TRBJ1-3
V: TRBV28
DNA: TGTGCCAGCAACTTTTTCACAACGGGAAACACCATATATTTT
CDR3: CASNFFTTGNTIYF

D: -
size: once
J: TRBJ1-1
V: TRBV10-3
DNA: TGTGCCATCAGTGAGCTTTTCGAAGCTTTCTTT
CDR3: CAISELFEAFF

D: TRBD1
size: -
J: TRBJ2-2
V: TRBV5-1
DNA: TGCGCCAGCAGCTTGGAAGTGGGGCCGGGACAGGGGAACGGGGAGCTGTTTTTT
CDR3: CASSLEVGPGQGNGELFF

D: -
size: few
J: TRBJ2-7
V: TRBV19
DNA: TGTGCCAGTAGCCCCTTGGGCCGCACCTACGAGCAGTACTTC
CDR3: CASSPLGRTYEQYF

D: -
size: -
J: TRBJ2-1
V: TRBV11-3
DNA: TGTGCCAGCAGCTTTTTGTTCCCGGATTCAGGGTATTACAATGAGCAGTTCTTC
CDR3: CASSFLFPDSGYYNEQFF

D: -
size: once
J: TRBJ1-1
V: TRBV11-2
DNA: TGTGCCAGCAGCTTTCTCCCGTGGGGTAGCACTGAAGCTTTCTTT
CDR3: CASSFLPWGSTEAFF

D: -
size: -
J: TRBJ1-3
V: TRBV19
DNA: TGTGCCAGTAGTTCTGCCGCGGGAAACACCATATATTTT
CDR3: CASSSAAGNTIYF

D: TRBD2
size: -
J: TRBJ2-7
V: TRBV28
DNA: TGTGCCAGCATGAAAGGCGGGGGCTCCTACGAGCAGTACTTC
CDR3: CASMKGGGSYEQYF

D: -
size: -
J: TRBJ1-6
V: TRBV5-6
DNA: TGTGCCAGCAGGGAAAGAAAAGCTATCTCCTATAATTCACCCCTCCACTTT
CDR3: CASRERKAISYNSPLHF

D: -
size: -
J: TRBJ2-2
V: TRBV4-2
DNA: TGTGCCAGCAGCCAAGCCCAGGGGTCCACCGGGGAGCTGTTTTTT
CDR3: CASSQAQGSTGELFF

D: -
size: few
J: TRBJ1-6
V: TRBV3-1/TRBV3-2
DNA: TGTGCCAGCAGCCAGATGGGGAGGCCACCCCTCCACTTT
CDR3: CASSQMGRPPLHF

D: -
size: once
J: TRBJ1-5
V: TRBV11-1
DNA: TGTGCCAGCAGCTCTTCCGGGTCTCAGCCCCAGCATTTT
CDR3: CASSSSGSQPQHF

D: -
size: -
J: TRBJ1-4
V: TRBV19
DNA: TGTGCCAGTAGTGGCCAGGCGAATGAAAAACTGTTTTTT
CDR3: CASSGQANEKLFF

D: TRBD2
size: -
J: TRBJ2-3
V: TRBV5-1
DNA: TGCGCCAGCAGCTTACGTGCGGGGGGAGGAGGAGATACGCAGTATTTT
CDR3: CASSLRAGGGGDTQYF

D: TRBD1
size: -
J: TRBJ2-7
V: TRBV6-5
DNA: TGTGCCAGCAGTCAACAGACAGGGGTCGAGCAGTACTTC
CDR3: CASSQQTGVEQYF

D: -
size: -
J: TRBJ2-2
V: TRBV6-6
DNA: TGTGCCAGCAGTTGGGCGGGCCCCGGGGAGCTGTTTTTT
CDR3: CASSWAGPGELFF